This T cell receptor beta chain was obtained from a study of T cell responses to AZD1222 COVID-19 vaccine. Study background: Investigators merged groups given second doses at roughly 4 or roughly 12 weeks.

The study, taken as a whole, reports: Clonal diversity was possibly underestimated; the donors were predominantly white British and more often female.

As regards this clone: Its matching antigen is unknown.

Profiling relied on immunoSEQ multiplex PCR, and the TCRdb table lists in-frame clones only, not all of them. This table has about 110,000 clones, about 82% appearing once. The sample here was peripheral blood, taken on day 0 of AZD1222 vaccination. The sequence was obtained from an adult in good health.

CDR3 nucleotides: TGTGCCAGCACCAGGGAGGGAATTAACTATGGCTACACCTTC. It is translated as CASTREGINYGYTF. The chain is built from TRBV2 and TRBJ1-2; D possibly corresponds to TRBD1 (5 bases). V lost 7 bases and J lost 1, with 13 bases in between. The CDR3 is 14 amino acids. The germline CDR1 and CDR2 sequences are SNHLY and FYNNEI.